This T cell receptor (beta chain) originates from a study of blood T cell repertoires in COVID-19. Study at large: Samples came from the United States, Italy and Spain, spanning acute and convalescent COVID-19.

Germline CDR1 is MGHDK and CDR2 is SYGVNS. The junction had 4 bases not matched to a gene; V was cut back by 5 bases and J by 0 bases. This CDR3 region has 15 residues. Sequencing was performed with immunoSEQ multiplex PCR; in TCRdb, only in-frame clones are kept and a portion is missing. The profile covers 100,000 or so clones, with 84% appearing a single time and around 10% taken by the ten largest. Sequenced sample: peripheral blood. The chain has TRBV25-1 and TRBJ2-1, with 7 nucleotides matching TRBD1. This TCR was recovered from a man aged 35 to 55 with active or convalescent COVID-19. CDR3 in amino acids: CASSRTGDSYNEQFF. The CDR3 coding sequence is TGTGCCAGCAGTCGGACAGGCGACTCCTACAATGAGCAGTTCTTC. The whole variable domain, filled in from reference TRBV25-1 and TRBJ2-1, reads EADIYQTPRYLVIGTGKKITLECSQTMGHDKMYWYQQDPGMELHLIHYSYGVNSTEKGDLSSESTVSRIRTEHFPLTLESARPSHTSQYLCASSRTGDSYNEQFFGPGTRLTVL.